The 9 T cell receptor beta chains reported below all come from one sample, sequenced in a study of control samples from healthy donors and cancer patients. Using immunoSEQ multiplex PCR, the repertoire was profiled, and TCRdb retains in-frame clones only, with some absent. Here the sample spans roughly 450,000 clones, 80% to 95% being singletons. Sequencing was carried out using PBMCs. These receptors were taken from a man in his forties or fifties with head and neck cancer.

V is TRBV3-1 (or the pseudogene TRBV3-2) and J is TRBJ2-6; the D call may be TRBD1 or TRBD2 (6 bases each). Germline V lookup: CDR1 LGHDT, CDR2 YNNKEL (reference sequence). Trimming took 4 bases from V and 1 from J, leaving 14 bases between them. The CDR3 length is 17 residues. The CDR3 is CASSPIRGGSGANVLTF. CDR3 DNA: TGTGCCAGCAGCCCCATTCGAGGGGGGTCTGGGGCCAACGTCCTGACTTTC.

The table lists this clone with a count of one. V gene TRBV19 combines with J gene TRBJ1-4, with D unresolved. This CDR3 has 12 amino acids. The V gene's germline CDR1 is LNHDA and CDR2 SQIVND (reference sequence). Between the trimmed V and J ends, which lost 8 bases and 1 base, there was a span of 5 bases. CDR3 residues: CASGVTNEKLFF. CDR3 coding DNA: TGTGCCAGTGGGGTAACTAATGAAAAACTGTTTTTT.

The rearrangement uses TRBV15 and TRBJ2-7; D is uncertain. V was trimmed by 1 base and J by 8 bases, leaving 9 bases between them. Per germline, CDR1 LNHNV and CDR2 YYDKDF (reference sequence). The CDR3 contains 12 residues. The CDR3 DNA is TGTGCCACCAGCAGAGGAACCGTACAGCAGTACTTC. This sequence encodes CATSRGTVQQYF.

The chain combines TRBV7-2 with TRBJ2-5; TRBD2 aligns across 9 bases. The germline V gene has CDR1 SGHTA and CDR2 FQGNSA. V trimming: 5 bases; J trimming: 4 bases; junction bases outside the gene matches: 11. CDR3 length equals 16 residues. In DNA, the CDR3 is TGTGCCAGCAGCCCCAATCTAGCGGGGAGGGGAGAGACCCAGTACTTC. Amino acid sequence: CASSPNLAGRGETQYF. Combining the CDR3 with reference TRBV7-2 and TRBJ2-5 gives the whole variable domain GAGVSQSPSNKVTEKGKDVELRCDPISGHTALYWYRQSLGQGLEFLIYFQGNSAPDKSGLPSDRFSAERTGGSVSTLTIQRTQQEDSAVYLCASSPNLAGRGETQYFGPGTRLLVL.

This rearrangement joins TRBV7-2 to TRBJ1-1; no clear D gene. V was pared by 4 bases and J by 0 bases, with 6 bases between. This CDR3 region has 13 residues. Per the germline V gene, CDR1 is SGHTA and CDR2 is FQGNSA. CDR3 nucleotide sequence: TGTGCCAGCAGCTCCTCCGTGAACACTGAAGCTTTCTTT. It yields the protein CASSSSVNTEAFF.

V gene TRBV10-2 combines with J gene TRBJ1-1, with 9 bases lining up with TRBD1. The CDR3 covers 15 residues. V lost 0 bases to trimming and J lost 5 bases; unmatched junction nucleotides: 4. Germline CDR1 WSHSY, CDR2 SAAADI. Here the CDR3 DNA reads TGCGCCAGCAGTGAGTCCTCGACAGGGGGAACTGAAGCTTTCTTT. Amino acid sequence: CASSESSTGGTEAFF.

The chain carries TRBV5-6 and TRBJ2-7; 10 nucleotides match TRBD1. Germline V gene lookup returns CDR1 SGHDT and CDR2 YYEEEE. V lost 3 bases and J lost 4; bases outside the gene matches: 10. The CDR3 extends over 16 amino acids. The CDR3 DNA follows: TGTGCCAGCAGCTCCCCCCGGGACAGGGGAGTATACGAGCAGTACTTC. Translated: CASSSPRDRGVYEQYF.

DNA of the CDR3: TGTGCCAGCAGCGTGTTAGACGGGAGGGCAGCCGGGGAGCTGTTTTTT. This codes for CASSVLDGRAAGELFF. The chain links TRBV9 to TRBJ2-2; 8 positions agree with TRBD2. Per germline, CDR1 SGDLS and CDR2 YYNGEE. Trimming cost V 2 bases and J 6 bases; bases outside gene matches: 9. The CDR3 has 16 residues. The full variable domain, its missing parts supplied by reference TRBV9 and TRBJ2-2, is DSGVTQTPKHLITATGQRVTLRCSPRSGDLSVYWYQQSLDQGLQFLIQYYNGEERAKGNILERFSAQQFPDLHSELNLSSLELGDSALYFCASSVLDGRAAGELFFGEGSRLTVL.

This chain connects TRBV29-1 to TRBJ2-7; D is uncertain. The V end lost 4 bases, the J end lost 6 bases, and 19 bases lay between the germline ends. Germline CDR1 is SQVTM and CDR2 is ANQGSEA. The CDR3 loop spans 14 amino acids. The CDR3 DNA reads TGCAGCGTTGTGACCCCACGCGTGGAGAGCGAGCAGTACTTC. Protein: CSVVTPRVESEQYF.